This TCR beta chain appears in the sequencing data of a study of blood T cells in healthy people across ages (dated by TCRdb to the mid-2010s). Regarding the study in general: In model experiments, roughly one uniquely barcoded TCR beta cDNA molecule per two T cells was captured by template switching. Age-related changes in TCR beta repertoire diversity were measured in the study by deep sequencing normalized with unique cDNA molecular identifiers. Two additional independent replicas of 1 million unique cDNA reads from the same blood draw were analyzed for two donors (one aged 18 to 30 and one aged 80 or older). The donors were divided into four age groups: young (average around 17 years), middle-aged (almost 40), aged (roughly 66) and long-lived (roughly 82).

V sheds 1 base and J sheds 9 bases, leaving 15 bases between their ends. Taken from the germline V gene (reference sequence), the CDR1 and CDR2 loops are LGHDT and YNNKEL. The CDR3 runs 14 amino acids, cysteine and phenylalanine included. Kept here is only the CDR3 DNA, which spans 42 bases and is read in frame from base 1. Library generation was performed with 5' RACE. Sequencing was carried out with an Illumina HiSeq 2500. A second PCR of 7 to 11 cycles was performed with a sample-barcoded 5' primer and a J-beta primer mix. A template-switch 5' adaptor carrying 12 random nucleotides introduced a unique molecular identifier onto each TCR beta cDNA molecule. Each sample yielded at least 3 million CDR3-containing paired-end reads. First-strand cDNA was synthesized from all RNA with the Mint cDNA synthesis kit, primed by a TRBC-specific oligonucleotide. After uracil-DNA glycosylase treatment, a first 18-cycle PCR used universal primers M1SS and BC2_uni_R on all cDNA. The published analysis was carried out like this. Normalization of each sample was performed by random selection of 1 million high-quality reads, each carrying a distinct molecular identifier. Instead of being binned into consensus sequences, reads that shared molecular identifiers were thrown out. MiTCR, set to a Q25 quality threshold and the strictest error-elimination algorithm, was used for CDR3 identification, clonotype clustering and error correction. Lower-bound total TCR beta diversity was estimated with a nonparametric unseen species model using Euler transformation. Clones were called with MiXCR by TCRdb after fastp trimmed the public reads at Q25, and only in-frame beta chains were retained. Under each unique CDR3 protein, matching rows form one entry showing the most common genes and DNA. The V and J calls, along with clone size, are taken from TCRdb and not from the paper's own processing. Across this sample there are over 500,000 distinct CDR3 sequences, with around a quarter seen only once. The ten biggest clones cover 3% to 4% of the sample.

The 40 or so donors, aged about 6 to 100 years, were systemically healthy Caucasian individuals from Russia. Each donor gave 8 to 10 milliliters of peripheral blood, collected into EDTA-treated Vacutainer tubes. Ficoll-Paque density-gradient centrifugation was used to isolate PBMCs, with at least 7 million per sample. Total RNA, at least 6 micrograms per sample, was extracted from PBMCs with Trizol reagent. For every donor, flow cytometry on a PBMC aliquot measured the percentage of naive CD45RAhigh/CD27high T cells. This clonotype was detected only a few times. Its target antigen remains unknown. No much larger clonotype is one base removed from it; base qualities were not supplied. Summary of the overall study and its limitations: Because profiling used bulk unsorted PBMCs, naive and antigen-experienced compartments could not be compared conclusively. The long-lived group showed more naive CD4+ T cells, fewer expanded clones and increased TCR diversity than the aged group, suggesting age selection. There was a strong correlation between observed TCR beta diversity and the percentage of naive T cells measured by flow cytometry. Estimates of total diversity from one million sequenced T cells were regarded as lower bounds and underestimates. Observed TCR beta diversity per million T cells fell roughly linearly with age, and a significant reduction was already apparent by age around 39. Donor CMV infection status was unknown, potentially confounding age-related changes in expanded clonotypes.

A further study also used this sample, focusing on T cells of mothers and their children. As the second study states: Nine systemically healthy Caucasian individuals, comprising three mothers and their six children, were included as donors. cDNA synthesis used all of the extracted RNA, with roughly 1.5 ug of RNA in each 15 ul reaction. In the second PCR, sample barcodes and 2-4 random nucleotides were introduced via the M1S primer. More than 8 million TCR beta CDR3 reads were obtained from each mother, and roughly 3 million reads were obtained from each child. In both related and unrelated pairs, thymic selection shapes the output of TCR recombination in a similar way, with inherited differences having only a minor effect. Normalized repertoire overlap was always found to be slightly, but never significantly, higher in related mother-child pairs than in unrelated mother-child pairs. Persistent microchimeric T cell clones were not detected, at a sensitivity of about 90 clones per million clonotypes. In the study, deep NGS was used to compare the TCR beta repertoires of mothers and children, and features distinguishing related mother-child pairs from unrelated individuals were sought. The mean age was about 38 +/- 4 years for the mothers and approximately 11 +/- 4 years for the children. After adapter ligation was performed with NEBNext reagents, the libraries were sequenced on an Illumina HiSeq 2000 with 100+100 nt paired-end reads. Mother and child libraries were prepared a month apart and sequenced in separate runs to prevent cross-contamination. For each donor, somewhere between 500,000 and 2,000,000 distinct TCR beta clonotypes were identified. Naive TCR beta clonotypes were estimated from low-frequency clonotypes matched to each donor's FACS-determined naive share, without sorting.

Specimen: blood. The receptor comes from a boy between 2 and 15 years old in good health. The V and J segments used are TRBV3-1 and TRBJ1-1, with no confidently assigned D gene. For the CDR3, the sequence is CASSQVGGQTKAFF. The nucleotide sequence reads as follows: TGTGCCAGCAGCCAAGTCGGTGGGCAGACTAAAGCTTTCTTT.